The clone carrying this T cell receptor (beta chain) appeared a single time. This specimen comes from a study of blood T cells in healthy people across ages. Primed by a sample-barcoded 5' primer and a J-beta primer mix, a second PCR proceeded for 7 to 11 cycles. TCRdb redid the calling of the 5' RACE reads with MiXCR, one entry per CDR3 protein. Of fewer than 750,000 distinct CDR3 sequences listed, 52% are singletons. Trimming shortened V by 0 bases and J by 13 bases, and 16 bases separated the two germline ends. CDR1 and CDR2 (germline): LNHNV, YYDKDF (reference sequence). The length of the CDR3 is 14 residues.

The sequence derives from a woman older than 75 in good health. The V call is TRBV15, the J call TRBJ2-4; no firm D call. The sample consisted of blood. The CDR3 protein is CATSRDLGRSEQYF. The CDR3 bases are TGTGCCACCAGCAGAGATTTAGGGCGGTCGGAGCAGTACTTC.